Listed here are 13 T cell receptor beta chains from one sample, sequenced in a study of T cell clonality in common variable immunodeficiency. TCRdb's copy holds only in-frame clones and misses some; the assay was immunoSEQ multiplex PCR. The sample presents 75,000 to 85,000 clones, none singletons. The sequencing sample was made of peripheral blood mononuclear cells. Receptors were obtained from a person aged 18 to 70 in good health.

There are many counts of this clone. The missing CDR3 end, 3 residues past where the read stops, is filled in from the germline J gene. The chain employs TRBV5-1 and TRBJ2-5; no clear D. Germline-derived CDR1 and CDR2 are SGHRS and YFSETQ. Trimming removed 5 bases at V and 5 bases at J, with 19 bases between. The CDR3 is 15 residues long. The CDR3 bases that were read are TGCGCCAGCAGACTTCGAACCCGAGCCGGGGAGACC. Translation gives CASRLRTRAGET. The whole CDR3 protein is CASRLRTRAGETQYF.

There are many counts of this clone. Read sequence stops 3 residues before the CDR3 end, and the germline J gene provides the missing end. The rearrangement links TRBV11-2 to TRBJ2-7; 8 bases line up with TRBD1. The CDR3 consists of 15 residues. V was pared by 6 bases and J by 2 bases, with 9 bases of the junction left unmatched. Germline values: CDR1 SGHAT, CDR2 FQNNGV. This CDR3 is CASSSTGGYTYEQYF. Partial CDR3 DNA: TGTGCCAGCAGTTCCACAGGGGGGTACACCTACGAG.

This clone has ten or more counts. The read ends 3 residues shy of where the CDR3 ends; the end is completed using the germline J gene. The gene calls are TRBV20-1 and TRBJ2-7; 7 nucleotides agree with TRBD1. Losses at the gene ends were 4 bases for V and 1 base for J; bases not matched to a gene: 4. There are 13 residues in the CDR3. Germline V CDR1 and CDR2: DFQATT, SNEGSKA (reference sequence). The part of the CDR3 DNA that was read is TGCAGTGCTACCCGGGACAGATCCTACGAG. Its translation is CSATRDRSYE. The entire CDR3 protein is CSATRDRSYEQYF.

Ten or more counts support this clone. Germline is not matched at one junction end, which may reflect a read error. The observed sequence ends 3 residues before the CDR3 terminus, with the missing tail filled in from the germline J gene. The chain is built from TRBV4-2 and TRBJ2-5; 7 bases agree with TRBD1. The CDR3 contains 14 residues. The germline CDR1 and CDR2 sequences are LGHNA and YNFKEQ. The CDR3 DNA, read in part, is TGCGCCAGCAGTGCTAGAGCACAGGGGGAGACC. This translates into CASSARAQGET. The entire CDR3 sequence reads CASSARAQGETQYF.

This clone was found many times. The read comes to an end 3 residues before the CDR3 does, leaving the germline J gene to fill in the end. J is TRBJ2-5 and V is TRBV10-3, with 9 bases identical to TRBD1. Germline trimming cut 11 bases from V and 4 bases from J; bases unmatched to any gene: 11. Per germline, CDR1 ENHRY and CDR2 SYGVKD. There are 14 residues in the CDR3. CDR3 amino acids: CASNSGTGRETQYF. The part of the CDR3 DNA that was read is TGTGCCTCCAATTCCGGGACAGGGAGAGAGACC.

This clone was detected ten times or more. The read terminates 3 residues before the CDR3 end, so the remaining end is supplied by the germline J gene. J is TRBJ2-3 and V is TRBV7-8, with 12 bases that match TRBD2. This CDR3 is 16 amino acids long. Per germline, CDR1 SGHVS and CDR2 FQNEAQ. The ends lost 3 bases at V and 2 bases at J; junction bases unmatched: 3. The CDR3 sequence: CASSFLAGGPTDTQYF. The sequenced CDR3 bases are TGTGCCAGCAGCTTCCTAGCGGGAGGGCCCACAGATACG.

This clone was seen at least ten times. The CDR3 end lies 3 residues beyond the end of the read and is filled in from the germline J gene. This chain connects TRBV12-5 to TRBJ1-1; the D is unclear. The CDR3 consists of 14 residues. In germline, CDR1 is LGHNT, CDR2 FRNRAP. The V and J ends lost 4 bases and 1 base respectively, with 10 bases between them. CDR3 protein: CASGSLTENTEAFF. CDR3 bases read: TGTGCTAGTGGTTCCCTAACAGAGAACACTGAA.

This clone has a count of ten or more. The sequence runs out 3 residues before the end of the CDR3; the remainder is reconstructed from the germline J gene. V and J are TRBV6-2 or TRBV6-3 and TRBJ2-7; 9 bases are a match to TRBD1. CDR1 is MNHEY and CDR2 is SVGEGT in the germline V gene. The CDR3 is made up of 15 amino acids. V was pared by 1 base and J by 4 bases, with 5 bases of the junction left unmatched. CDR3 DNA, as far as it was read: TGTGCCAGCAGTTACTACGGACAGGGGAGTTACGAG. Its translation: CASSYYGQGSYE. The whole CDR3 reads CASSYYGQGSYEQYF.

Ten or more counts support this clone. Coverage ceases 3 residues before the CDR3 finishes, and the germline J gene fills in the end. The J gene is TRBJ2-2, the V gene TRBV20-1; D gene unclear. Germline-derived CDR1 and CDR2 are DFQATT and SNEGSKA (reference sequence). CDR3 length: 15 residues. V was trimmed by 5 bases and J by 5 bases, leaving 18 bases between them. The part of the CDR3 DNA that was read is TGCAGTGCTCCGCGAGGTGACTCGATTACCGGGGAG. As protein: CSAPRGDSITGE. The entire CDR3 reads CSAPRGDSITGELFF.

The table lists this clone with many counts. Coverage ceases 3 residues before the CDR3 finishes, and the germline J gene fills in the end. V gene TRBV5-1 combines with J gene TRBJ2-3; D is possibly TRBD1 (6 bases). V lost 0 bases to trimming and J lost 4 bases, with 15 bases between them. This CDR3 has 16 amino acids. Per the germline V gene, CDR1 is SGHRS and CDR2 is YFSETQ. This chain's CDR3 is CASSLDGTPGADTQYF. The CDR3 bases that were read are TGCGCCAGCAGCTTGGACGGGACCCCAGGGGCAGATACG.

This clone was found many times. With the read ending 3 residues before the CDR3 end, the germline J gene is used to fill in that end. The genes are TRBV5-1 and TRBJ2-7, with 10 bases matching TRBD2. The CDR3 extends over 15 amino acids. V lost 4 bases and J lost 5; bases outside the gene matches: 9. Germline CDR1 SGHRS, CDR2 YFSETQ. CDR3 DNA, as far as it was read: TGCGCCAGCAGCCCGGTGCAGCGGGAGGGCCACGAG. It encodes CASSPVQREGHE. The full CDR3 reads CASSPVQREGHEQYF.

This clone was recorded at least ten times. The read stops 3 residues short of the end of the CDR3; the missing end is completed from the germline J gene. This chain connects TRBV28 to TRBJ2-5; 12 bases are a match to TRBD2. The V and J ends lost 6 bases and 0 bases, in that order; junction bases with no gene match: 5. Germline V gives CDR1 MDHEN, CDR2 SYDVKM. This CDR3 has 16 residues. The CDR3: CASSFTSGRYQETQYF. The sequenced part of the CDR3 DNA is TGTGCCAGCAGCTTCACTAGCGGGAGGTACCAAGAGACC. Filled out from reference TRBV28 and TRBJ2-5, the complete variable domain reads DVKVTQSSRYLVKRTGEKVFLECVQDMDHENMFWYRQDPGLGLRLIYFSYDVKMKEKGDIPEGYSVSREKKERFSLILESASTNQTSMYLCASSFTSGRYQETQYFGPGTRLLVL.

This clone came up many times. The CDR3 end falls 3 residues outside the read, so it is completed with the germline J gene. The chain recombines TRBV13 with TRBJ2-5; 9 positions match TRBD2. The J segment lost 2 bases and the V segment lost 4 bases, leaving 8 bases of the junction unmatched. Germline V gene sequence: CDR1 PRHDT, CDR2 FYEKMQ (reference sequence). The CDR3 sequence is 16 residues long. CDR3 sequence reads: CASSSVGAGGQETQYF. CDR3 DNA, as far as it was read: TGTGCCAGCAGCTCCGTAGGAGCGGGAGGACAAGAGACC. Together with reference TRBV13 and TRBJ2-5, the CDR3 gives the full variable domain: AAGVIQSPRHLIKEKRETATLKCYPIPRHDTVYWYQQGPGQDPQFLISFYEKMQSDKGSIPDRFSAQQFSDYHSELNMSSLELGDSALYFCASSSVGAGGQETQYFGPGTRLLVL.